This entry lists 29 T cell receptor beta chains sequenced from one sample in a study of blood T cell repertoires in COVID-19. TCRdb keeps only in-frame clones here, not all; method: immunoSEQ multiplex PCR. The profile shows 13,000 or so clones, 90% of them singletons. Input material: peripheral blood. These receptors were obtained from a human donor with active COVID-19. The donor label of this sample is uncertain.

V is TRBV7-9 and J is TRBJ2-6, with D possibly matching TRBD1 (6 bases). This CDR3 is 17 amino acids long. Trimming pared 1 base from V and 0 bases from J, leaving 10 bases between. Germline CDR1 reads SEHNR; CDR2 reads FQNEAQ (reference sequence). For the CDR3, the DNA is TGTGCCAGCAGCTTAGGACAGGTGTTCTCTGGGGCCAACGTCCTGACTTTC. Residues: CASSLGQVFSGANVLTF.

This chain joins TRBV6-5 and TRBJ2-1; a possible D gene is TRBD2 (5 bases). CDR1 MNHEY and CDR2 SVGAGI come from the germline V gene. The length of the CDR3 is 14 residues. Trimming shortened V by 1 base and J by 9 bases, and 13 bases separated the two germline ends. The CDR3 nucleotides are TGTGCCAGCAGTTACTTGAGCAGTCGGGGTGAGCAGTTCTTC. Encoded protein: CASSYLSSRGEQFF.

Here the CDR3 reads CASSLEGTASGGTF. CDR3 nucleotides: TGTGCCAGCAGCTTAGAGGGGACAGCCTCTGGAGGCACCTTC. The chain has TRBV7-9 and TRBJ1-2; TRBD1 agrees at 7 bases. Germline V gene data show CDR1 as SEHNR and CDR2 as FQNEAQ (reference sequence). V dropped 1 base and J dropped 13; count of bases not matched to a gene: 12. This CDR3 is built from 14 residues.

The CDR3 region has the DNA TGCGCCAGCAGCCAAGATTGGCAAACTGGGGCCAACGTCCTGACTTTC. This translates into CASSQDWQTGANVLTF. V and J are TRBV4-3 and TRBJ2-6, with D unclear. Germline V gives CDR1 LGHNA, CDR2 YSLEER. The CDR3 runs 16 residues. V lost 0 bases and J lost 2, with 8 bases in between.

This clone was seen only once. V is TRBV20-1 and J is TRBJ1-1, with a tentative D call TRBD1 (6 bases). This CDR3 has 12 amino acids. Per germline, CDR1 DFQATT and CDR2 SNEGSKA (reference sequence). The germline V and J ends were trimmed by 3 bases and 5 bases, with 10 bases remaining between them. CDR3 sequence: CSASQQGTEAFF. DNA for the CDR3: TGCAGTGCTAGTCAACAGGGTACTGAAGCTTTCTTT.

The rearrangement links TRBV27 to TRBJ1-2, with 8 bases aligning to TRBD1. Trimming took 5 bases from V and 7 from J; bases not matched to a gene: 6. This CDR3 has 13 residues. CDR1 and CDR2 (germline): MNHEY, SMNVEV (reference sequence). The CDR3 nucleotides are TGTGCCAGCAGTGGTCACGACAGGGGTGGCTACACCTTC. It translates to CASSGHDRGGYTF.

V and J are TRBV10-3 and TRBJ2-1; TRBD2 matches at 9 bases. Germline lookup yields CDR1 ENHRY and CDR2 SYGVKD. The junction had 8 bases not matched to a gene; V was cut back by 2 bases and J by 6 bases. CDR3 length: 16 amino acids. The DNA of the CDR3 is TGTGCCATCAGTGAGCAAGAGCGGGGGGCAACCAATGAGCAGTTCTTC. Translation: CAISEQERGATNEQFF.

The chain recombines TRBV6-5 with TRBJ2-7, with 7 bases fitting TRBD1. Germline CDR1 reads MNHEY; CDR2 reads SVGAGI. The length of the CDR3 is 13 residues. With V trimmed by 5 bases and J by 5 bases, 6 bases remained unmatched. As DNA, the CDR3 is TGTGCCAGCAGTCGGGACAGCTTGAACGAGCAGTACTTC. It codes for CASSRDSLNEQYF.

The CDR3 loop reads CASSSYYEQFF. CDR3 in DNA: TGTGCCAGCAGCTCCTATTATGAGCAGTTCTTC. This chain joins TRBV7-9 and TRBJ2-1; D gene ambiguous. This CDR3 region has 11 residues. V shed 4 bases and J shed 8 bases, with 6 bases lying between them. Germline-derived CDR1 and CDR2 are SEHNR and FQNEAQ (reference sequence).

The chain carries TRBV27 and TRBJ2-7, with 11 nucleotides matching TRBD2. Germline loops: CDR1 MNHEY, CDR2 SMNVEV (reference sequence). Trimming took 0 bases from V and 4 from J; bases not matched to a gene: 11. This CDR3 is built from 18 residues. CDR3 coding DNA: TGTGCCAGCAGTTTATCTCCACCGGGTAGCGGGGGGGCTTACGAGCAGTACTTC. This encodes CASSLSPPGSGGAYEQYF.

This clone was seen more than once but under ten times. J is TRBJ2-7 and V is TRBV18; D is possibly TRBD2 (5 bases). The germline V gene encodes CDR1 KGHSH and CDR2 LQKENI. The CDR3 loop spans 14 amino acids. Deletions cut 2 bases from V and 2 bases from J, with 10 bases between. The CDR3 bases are TGTGCCAGCTCACCAAAGGACGGGACCTACGAGCAGTACTTC. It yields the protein CASSPKDGTYEQYF.

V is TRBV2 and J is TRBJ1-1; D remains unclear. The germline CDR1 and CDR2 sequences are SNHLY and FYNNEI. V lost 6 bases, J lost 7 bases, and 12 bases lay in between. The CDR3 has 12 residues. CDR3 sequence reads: CASSATGFEAFF. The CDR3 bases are TGTGCCAGCAGCGCCACGGGGTTTGAAGCTTTCTTT.

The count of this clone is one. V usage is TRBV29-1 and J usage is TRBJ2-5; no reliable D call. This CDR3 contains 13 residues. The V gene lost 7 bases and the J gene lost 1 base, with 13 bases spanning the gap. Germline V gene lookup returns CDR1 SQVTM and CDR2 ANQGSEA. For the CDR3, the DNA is TGCAGCGCCTCGCCGCGATTCCAAGAGACCCAGTACTTC. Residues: CSASPRFQETQYF.

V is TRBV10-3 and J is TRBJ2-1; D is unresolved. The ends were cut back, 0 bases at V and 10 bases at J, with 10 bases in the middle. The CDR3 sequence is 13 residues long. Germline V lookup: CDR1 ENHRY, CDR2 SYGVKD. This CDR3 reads CAISESRATEQFF. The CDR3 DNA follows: TGTGCCATCAGTGAGTCGAGAGCAACCGAGCAGTTCTTC.

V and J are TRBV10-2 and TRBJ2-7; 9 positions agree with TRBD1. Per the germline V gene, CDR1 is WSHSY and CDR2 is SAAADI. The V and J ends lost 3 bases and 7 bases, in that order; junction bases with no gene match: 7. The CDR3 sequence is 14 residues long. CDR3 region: CASSDSGQGLEQYF. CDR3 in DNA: TGCGCCAGCAGTGATTCGGGACAGGGCTTAGAGCAGTACTTC.

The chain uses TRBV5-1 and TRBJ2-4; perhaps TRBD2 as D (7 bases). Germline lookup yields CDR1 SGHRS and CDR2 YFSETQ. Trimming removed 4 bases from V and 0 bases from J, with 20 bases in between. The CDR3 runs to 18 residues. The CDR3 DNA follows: TGCGCCAGCAGCCCCGGGACCGCGGGGGCCTTAGCCAAAAACATTCAGTACTTC. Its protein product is CASSPGTAGALAKNIQYF.

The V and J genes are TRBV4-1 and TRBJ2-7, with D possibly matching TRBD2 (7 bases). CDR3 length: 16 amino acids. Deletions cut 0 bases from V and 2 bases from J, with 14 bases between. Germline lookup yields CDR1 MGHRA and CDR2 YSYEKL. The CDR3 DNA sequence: TGCGCCAGCAGCCAAGAGGGGGGGCGGAGTACCTACGAGCAGTACTTC. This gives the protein CASSQEGGRSTYEQYF.

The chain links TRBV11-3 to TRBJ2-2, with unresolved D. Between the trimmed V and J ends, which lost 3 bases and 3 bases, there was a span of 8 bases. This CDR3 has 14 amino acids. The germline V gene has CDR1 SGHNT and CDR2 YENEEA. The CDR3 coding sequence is TGTGCCAGCAGCTTTACAGAGTACACCGGGGAGCTGTTTTTT. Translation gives CASSFTEYTGELFF. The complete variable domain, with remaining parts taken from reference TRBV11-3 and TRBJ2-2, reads EAGVVQSPRYKIIEKKQPVAFWCNPISGHNTLYWYLQNLGQGPELLIRYENEEAVDDSQLPKDRFSAERLKGVDSTLKIQPAELGDSAVYLCASSFTEYTGELFFGEGSRLTVL.

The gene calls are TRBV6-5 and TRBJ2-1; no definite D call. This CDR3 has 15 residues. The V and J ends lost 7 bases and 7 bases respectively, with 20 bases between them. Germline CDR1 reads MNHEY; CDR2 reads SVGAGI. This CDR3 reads CASTSAGYHENEQFF. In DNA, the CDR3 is TGTGCCAGCACGTCAGCAGGATATCACGAGAATGAGCAGTTCTTC.

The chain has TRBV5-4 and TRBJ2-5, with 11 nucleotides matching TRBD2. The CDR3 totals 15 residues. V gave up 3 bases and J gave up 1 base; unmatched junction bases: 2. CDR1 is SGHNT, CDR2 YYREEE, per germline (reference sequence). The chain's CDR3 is CASSWGTSGQETQYF. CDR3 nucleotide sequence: TGTGCCAGCAGCTGGGGGACTAGCGGCCAAGAGACCCAGTACTTC.

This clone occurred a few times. The CDR3 loop reads CASSLRQGENTEAFF. The CDR3 coding sequence is TGTGCCAGCTCACTACGACAGGGAGAGAACACTGAAGCTTTCTTT. The V gene is TRBV18, the J gene TRBJ1-1; TRBD1 agrees at 7 bases. Trimming cost V 4 bases and J 1 base; bases outside gene matches: 6. Germline loops: CDR1 KGHSH, CDR2 LQKENI. The CDR3 contains 15 residues.

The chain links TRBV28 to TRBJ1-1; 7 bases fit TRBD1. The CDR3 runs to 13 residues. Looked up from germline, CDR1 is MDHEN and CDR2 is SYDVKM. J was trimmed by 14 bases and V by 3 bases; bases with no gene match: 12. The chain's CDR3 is CASSFPDRLLWFF. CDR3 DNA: TGTGCCAGCAGTTTCCCGGACAGGCTCCTATGGTTCTTT.

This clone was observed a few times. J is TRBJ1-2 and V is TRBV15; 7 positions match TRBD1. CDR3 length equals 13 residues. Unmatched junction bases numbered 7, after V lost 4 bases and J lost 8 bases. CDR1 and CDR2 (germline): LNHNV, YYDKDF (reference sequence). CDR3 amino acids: CATSIRTGQGYTF. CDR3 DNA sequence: TGTGCCACCAGCATACGGACAGGTCAAGGCTACACCTTC.

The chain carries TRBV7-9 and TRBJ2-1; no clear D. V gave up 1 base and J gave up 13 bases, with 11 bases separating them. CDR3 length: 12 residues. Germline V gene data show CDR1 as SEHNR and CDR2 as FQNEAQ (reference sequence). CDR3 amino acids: CASSLVLAGQFF. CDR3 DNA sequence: TGTGCCAGCAGCTTAGTGTTGGCAGGACAGTTCTTC.

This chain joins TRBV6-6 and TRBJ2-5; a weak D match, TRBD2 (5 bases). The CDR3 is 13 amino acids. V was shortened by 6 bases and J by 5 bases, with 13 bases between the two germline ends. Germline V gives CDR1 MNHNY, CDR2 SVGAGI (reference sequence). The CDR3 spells CASRREGRETQYF. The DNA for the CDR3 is TGTGCCAGCAGGAGGGAAGGTCGTGAGACCCAGTACTTC.

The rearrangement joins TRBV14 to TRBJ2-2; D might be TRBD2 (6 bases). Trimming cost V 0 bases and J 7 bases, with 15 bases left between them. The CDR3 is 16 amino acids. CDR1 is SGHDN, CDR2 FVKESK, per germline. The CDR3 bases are TGTGCCAGCAGCCAAGATTTCTTCGGGGGAGGCGGGGAGCTGTTTTTT. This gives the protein CASSQDFFGGGGELFF.

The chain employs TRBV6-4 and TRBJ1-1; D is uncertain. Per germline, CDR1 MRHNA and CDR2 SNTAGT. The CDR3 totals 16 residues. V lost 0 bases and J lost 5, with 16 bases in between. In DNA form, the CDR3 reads TGTGCCAGCAGTGACTCTCGACGTTCCGGCGGGACTGAAGCTTTCTTT. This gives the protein CASSDSRRSGGTEAFF.

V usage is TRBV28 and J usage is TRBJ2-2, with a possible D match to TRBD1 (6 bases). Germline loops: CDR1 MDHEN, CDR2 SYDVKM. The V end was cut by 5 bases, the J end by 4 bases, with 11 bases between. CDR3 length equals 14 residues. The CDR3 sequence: CASSILTGTGELFF. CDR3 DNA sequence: TGTGCCAGCAGTATCCTGACAGGCACCGGGGAGCTGTTTTTT.

CDR3 sequence: CASTASSGGFEQFF. CDR3 DNA sequence: TGTGCCAGCACGGCATCAAGCGGGGGGTTTGAGCAGTTCTTC. The chain couples TRBV5-4 to TRBJ2-1; 9 nucleotides line up with TRBD2. The CDR3 has 14 amino acids. V shed 6 bases and J 9 bases; nucleotides not matched to a gene: 10. Looked up from germline, CDR1 is SGHNT and CDR2 is YYREEE (reference sequence).